These 26 T cell receptor beta chains originate from one sample sequenced in a study of T cell responses to AZD1222 COVID-19 vaccine. TCRdb keeps only in-frame clones here, not all; method: immunoSEQ multiplex PCR. Of tens of thousands of clones listed, around nine tenths are singletons. Sequenced here: peripheral blood, sampled 28 days after the second AZD1222 dose. These TCRs come from an adult who received the AZD1222 COVID-19 vaccine.

V and J are TRBV12-3 or TRBV12-4 and TRBJ2-7; TRBD1 aligns across 9 bases. The J segment lost 6 bases and the V segment lost 4 bases, leaving 4 bases of the junction unmatched. The CDR3 loop spans 13 amino acids. CDR3 DNA: TGTGCCAGCAGTTGGGACAGGGTGGGCGAGCAGTACTTC. Its protein is CASSWDRVGEQYF.

This chain connects TRBV28 to TRBJ2-6, with D possibly being TRBD1 (5 bases). Trimming cost V 5 bases and J 0 bases, with 23 bases left between them. From germline, CDR1 is MDHEN and CDR2 SYDVKM. There are 20 residues in the CDR3. The CDR3 sequence is CASSPTPGKGGSSGANVLTF. For the CDR3, the DNA is TGTGCCAGCAGTCCTACCCCAGGGAAGGGTGGGTCCTCTGGGGCCAACGTCCTGACTTTC. The full variable domain, in which reference TRBV28 and TRBJ2-6 provide the parts outside the CDR3, is DVKVTQSSRYLVKRTGEKVFLECVQDMDHENMFWYRQDPGLGLRLIYFSYDVKMKEKGDIPEGYSVSREKKERFSLILESASTNQTSMYLCASSPTPGKGGSSGANVLTFGAGSRLTVL.

This clone came up a few times. The chain carries TRBV5-1 and TRBJ1-1, with a weak D call TRBD1 (5 bases). V was cut by 5 bases and J by 1 base, with 21 bases left in between. The CDR3 sequence is 17 residues long. CDR1 is SGHRS and CDR2 is YFSETQ in the germline V gene. The CDR3 reads CASRYDPGVGANTEAFF. As DNA, the CDR3 is TGCGCCAGCAGATACGATCCGGGGGTCGGCGCGAACACTGAAGCTTTCTTT.

The rearrangement links TRBV7-3 to TRBJ2-2, with TRBD2 matching 13 bases. From germline, CDR1 is SGHTA and CDR2 FQGTGA. The length of the CDR3 is 19 residues. The V gene end was trimmed by 1 base and the J gene end by 4 bases; junction bases not matched to a gene: 9. The CDR3 region is CASSLKARGTSGTTGELFF. In DNA, the CDR3 is TGTGCCAGCAGCTTAAAAGCCAGGGGGACTAGCGGGACCACCGGGGAGCTGTTTTTT.

The chain recombines TRBV19 with TRBJ1-3, with D unresolved. CDR3 length: 14 residues. Germline assignment: CDR1 LNHDA and CDR2 SQIVND (reference sequence). Between the trimmed V and J ends, which lost 7 bases and 0 bases, there was a span of 10 bases. CDR3 nucleotides: TGTGCCAGTACCACGTGGGCCTCTGGAAACACCATATATTTT. It specifies CASTTWASGNTIYF.

This clone was seen only once. The chain couples TRBV3-1 (or the pseudogene TRBV3-2) to TRBJ2-2; 7 nucleotides line up with TRBD2. The germline CDR1 and CDR2 sequences are LGHDT and YNNKEL (reference sequence). This CDR3 is 15 amino acids long. J gave up 5 bases and V 3 bases, and 6 bases lay outside the gene matches. For the CDR3, the DNA is TGTGCCAGCAGCCAGGGCGGACTAGGGACCGGGGAGCTGTTTTTT. Translated, it gives CASSQGGLGTGELFF.

This rearrangement joins TRBV7-8 to TRBJ2-5; D is possibly TRBD2 (6 bases). Trimming left V 0 bases short and J 9 bases short, with 23 bases between. The germline V gene encodes CDR1 SGHVS and CDR2 FQNEAQ. This CDR3 has 17 amino acids. This CDR3 is CASSLAWRDRRLAAQYF. The CDR3 DNA reads as TGTGCCAGCAGCTTAGCGTGGAGGGACCGACGGCTCGCGGCCCAGTACTTC.

The CDR3 DNA sequence: TGCGCCAGCAGCTTCGGACAGGTTGCAACTAATGAAAAACTGTTTTTT. Residues: CASSFGQVATNEKLFF. This sequence joins TRBV5-1 and TRBJ1-4; 7 bases are shared with TRBD1. The CDR3 totals 16 residues. The J segment lost 0 bases and the V segment lost 2 bases, leaving 4 bases of the junction unmatched. CDR1 and CDR2 (germline): SGHRS, YFSETQ.

This clone was seen just once. The chain has TRBV28 and TRBJ1-1; maybe TRBD1 (5 bases). The CDR3 spans 13 residues. The germline V gene encodes CDR1 MDHEN and CDR2 SYDVKM. The V end lost 4 bases, the J end lost 5 bases, and 11 bases lay between the germline ends. The CDR3 region is CASSSGEGTEAFF. The DNA of the CDR3 is TGTGCCAGCAGTTCGGGGGAGGGGACTGAAGCTTTCTTT.

This chain uses TRBV7-2 with TRBJ2-5; no clear D gene. Germline CDR1 SGHTA, CDR2 FQGNSA. V dropped 5 bases and J dropped 1 base, with 2 bases sitting between them. The CDR3 runs to 11 residues. CDR3 amino acids: CASSIQETQYF. In DNA, the CDR3 is TGTGCCAGCAGCATCCAAGAGACCCAGTACTTC.

The sample holds one count of this clone. The CDR3 nucleotides read TGTGCCAGCAGCAAAGGGACAGGGGGATGGAACACTGAAGCTTTCTTT. This sequence encodes CASSKGTGGWNTEAFF. The V and J genes are TRBV27 and TRBJ1-1, with TRBD1 identical over 11 bases. In germline, CDR1 is MNHEY, CDR2 SMNVEV (reference sequence). The junction had 7 bases not matched to a gene; V was cut back by 6 bases and J by 1 base. This CDR3 spans 16 amino acids.

This chain's CDR3 is CASSRGPNEKLFF. The CDR3 DNA reads as TGTGCCAGCAGCCGAGGTCCCAATGAAAAACTGTTTTTT. This sequence joins TRBV25-1 and TRBJ1-4; D is uncertain. Deletions cut 6 bases from V and 5 bases from J, with 10 bases between. CDR3 length equals 13 residues. The germline gives CDR1 MGHDK, CDR2 SYGVNS.

The genes are TRBV24-1 and TRBJ2-7, with D possibly matching TRBD1 (6 bases). Trimming removed 7 bases from V and 3 bases from J, with 12 bases in between. The V gene's germline CDR1 is KGHDR and CDR2 SFDVKD. CDR3 length: 13 residues. CDR3 amino acids: CATSEGQDYEQYF. CDR3 DNA sequence: TGTGCCACCAGCGAGGGACAAGACTACGAGCAGTACTTC.

The chain employs TRBV6-5 and TRBJ2-3; no definite D call. This CDR3 region has 14 residues. Germline CDR1 reads MNHEY; CDR2 reads SVGAGI. The ends were cut back, 8 bases at V and 0 bases at J, with 12 bases in the middle. CDR3 bases: TGTGCCAGCTCGTGGCTTACGAGCACAGATACGCAGTATTTT. Amino acids: CASSWLTSTDTQYF.

V is TRBV19 and J is TRBJ2-2; D is perhaps TRBD1 (6 bases). With 3 bases removed from V and 4 bases from J, the gap between germline ends came to 15 bases. The length of the CDR3 is 16 residues. The germline gives CDR1 LNHDA, CDR2 SQIVND (reference sequence). For the CDR3, the DNA is TGTGCCAGTAGTATCCAAGACAGGCGTGGCACCGGGGAGCTGTTTTTT. Encoded protein: CASSIQDRRGTGELFF.

The gene calls are TRBV11-2 and TRBJ2-5; no clear D gene. Germline CDR1 SGHAT, CDR2 FQNNGV. The CDR3 totals 13 residues. Trimming took off 3 bases at V and 2 bases at J, with 7 bases between the two ends. The CDR3 DNA sequence: TGTGCCAGCAGCTTCGAGAGTCAAGAGACCCAGTACTTC. Encoded protein: CASSFESQETQYF.

The rearrangement uses TRBV5-1 and TRBJ2-7; a weak D match, TRBD1 (6 bases). V lost 2 bases, J lost 6 bases, and 12 bases lay in between. Germline V gene data show CDR1 as SGHRS and CDR2 as YFSETQ. There are 13 residues in the CDR3. The CDR3 nucleotides are TGCGCCAGCAGCTTCGGAGTACAGGGCGAGCAGTACTTC. It encodes CASSFGVQGEQYF.

CDR3: CASSQVGTHNGNQPQHF. CDR3 coding DNA: TGTGCCAGCAGCCAAGTCGGGACACACAATGGCAATCAGCCCCAGCATTTT. The V call is TRBV3-1 (or the pseudogene TRBV3-2), the J call TRBJ1-5, with D perhaps TRBD1 (6 bases). Germline V CDR1 and CDR2: LGHDT, YNNKEL (reference sequence). This CDR3 spans 17 amino acids. Deletions cut 1 base from V and 2 bases from J, with 15 bases between.

This chain connects TRBV5-6 to TRBJ2-5; D ambiguous. V lost 4 bases to trimming and J lost 4 bases, with 11 bases between them. The CDR3 runs to 13 residues. CDR1 SGHDT and CDR2 YYEEEE come from the germline V gene. CDR3 DNA sequence: TGTGCCAGCAGCCTCCGGAATGGAGAGACCCAGTACTTC. It specifies CASSLRNGETQYF.

The J gene is TRBJ1-1, the V gene TRBV15, with TRBD1 matching over 9 bases. The ends lost 1 base at V and 4 bases at J; junction bases unmatched: 4. This CDR3 contains 15 residues. Looked up from germline, CDR1 is LNHNV and CDR2 is YYDKDF (reference sequence). The CDR3 reads CATSRVTGGGTEAFF. Here the CDR3 DNA reads TGTGCCACCAGCAGAGTGACAGGGGGAGGCACTGAAGCTTTCTTT.

This chain uses TRBV18 with TRBJ1-1; D remains ambiguous. The CDR3 totals 13 residues. Trimming pared 1 base from V and 1 base from J, leaving 4 bases between. CDR1 is KGHSH, CDR2 LQKENI, per germline. CDR3 DNA: TGTGCCAGCTCACCACGGGAGAACACTGAAGCTTTCTTT. Protein: CASSPRENTEAFF.

The V call is TRBV21-1, the J call TRBJ2-2. TRBV21-1 is designated a pseudogene. The CDR3 is made up of 15 amino acids. CDR3 residues: CASSKGGGSNGELFF. CDR3 DNA: TGTGCCAGCAGCAAAGGTGGGGGATCCAACGGGGAGCTGTTTTTT.

This clone was picked up a small number of times. This sample includes further DNA sequences coding for the same CDR3. The CDR3 loop reads CASSQVDSNQPQHF. The CDR3, as DNA: TGCGCCAGCAGCCAAGTCGACAGCAATCAGCCCCAGCATTTT. V usage is TRBV4-1 and J usage is TRBJ1-5; D is unresolved. The CDR3 contains 14 residues. The V and J ends lost 1 base and 1 base respectively, with 5 bases between them. In germline, CDR1 is MGHRA, CDR2 YSYEKL.

This clone has a handful of counts. J is TRBJ1-1 and V is TRBV10-3, with 7 bases that match TRBD1. CDR1 ENHRY and CDR2 SYGVKD come from the germline V gene. The length of the CDR3 is 17 residues. The ends lost 6 bases at V and 6 bases at J; junction bases unmatched: 19. CDR3 amino acids: CAISKKGLGQPDAEAFF. The CDR3 coding sequence is TGTGCCATCAGCAAAAAAGGGTTGGGACAGCCGGACGCTGAAGCTTTCTTT.

The chain links TRBV7-2 to TRBJ2-7, with TRBD2 identical over 7 bases. V lost 5 bases and J lost 3; bases outside the gene matches: 16. This CDR3 is 17 amino acids long. Germline V CDR1 and CDR2: SGHTA, FQGNSA. In nucleotides, the CDR3 is TGTGCCAGCAGCCCCTGGAGGGCGGGGGAAGCGTACTACGAGCAGTACTTC. This sequence encodes CASSPWRAGEAYYEQYF.

The chain is built from TRBV6-5 and TRBJ1-3; 8 bases are shared with TRBD1. This CDR3 comprises 15 residues. Germline CDR1 reads MNHEY; CDR2 reads SVGAGI. Trimming took 4 bases from V and 4 from J; bases not matched to a gene: 6. CDR3 amino acids: CASSLTGAAGNTIYF. CDR3 nucleotide sequence: TGTGCCAGCAGTTTGACAGGGGCCGCAGGAAACACCATATATTTT.